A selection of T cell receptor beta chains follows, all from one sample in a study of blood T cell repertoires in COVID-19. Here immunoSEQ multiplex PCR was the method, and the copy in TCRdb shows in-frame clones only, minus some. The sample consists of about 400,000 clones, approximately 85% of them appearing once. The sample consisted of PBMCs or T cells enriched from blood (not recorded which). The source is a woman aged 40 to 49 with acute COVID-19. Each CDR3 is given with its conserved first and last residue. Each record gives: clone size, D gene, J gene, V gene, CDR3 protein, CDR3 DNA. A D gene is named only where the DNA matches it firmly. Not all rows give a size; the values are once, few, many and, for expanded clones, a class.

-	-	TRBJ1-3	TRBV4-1	CASSQVARTSGNTIYF	TGCGCCAGCAGCCAAGTAGCGAGAACCTCTGGAAACACCATATATTTT
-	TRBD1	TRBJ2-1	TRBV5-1	CASSSAPDRVGVEQFF	TGCGCCAGCAGCTCAGCCCCTGACAGGGTCGGCGTCGAGCAGTTCTTC
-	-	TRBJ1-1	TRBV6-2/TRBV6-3	CASSRGQPEAFF	TGTGCCAGCAGCCGCGGACAGCCTGAAGCTTTCTTT
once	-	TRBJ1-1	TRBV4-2	CASSQEGLTEAFF	TGTGCCAGCAGCCAAGAGGGGCTTACTGAAGCTTTCTTT
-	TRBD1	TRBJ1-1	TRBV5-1	CASSSGQGGTEAFF	TGCGCCAGCAGCTCGGGACAGGGGGGTACTGAAGCTTTCTTT
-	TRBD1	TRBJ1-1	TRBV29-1	CSAEDQGVNTEAFF	TGCAGCGCCGAAGATCAGGGGGTGAACACTGAAGCTTTCTTT
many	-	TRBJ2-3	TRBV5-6	CASSLIDRDTQYF	TGTGCCAGCAGCTTGATCGACAGGGATACGCAGTATTTT
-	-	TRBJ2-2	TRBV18	CASSRGYADPSTGELFF	TGTGCCAGCTCACGAGGGTATGCAGACCCAAGTACCGGGGAGCTGTTTTTT
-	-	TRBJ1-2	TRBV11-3	CASSLAVGADYGYTF	TGTGCCAGCAGCTTAGCGGTTGGGGCAGACTATGGCTACACCTTC
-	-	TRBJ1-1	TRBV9	CASSPRGGSTEAFF	TGTGCCAGCAGCCCCCGGGGTGGGTCCACTGAAGCTTTCTTT
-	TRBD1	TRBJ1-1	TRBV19	CASSKPGQGTEAFF	TGTGCCAGTAGTAAACCGGGACAGGGAACTGAAGCTTTCTTT
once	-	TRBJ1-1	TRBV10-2	CASSPPMNTEAFF	TGCGCCAGCAGTCCCCCCATGAACACTGAAGCTTTCTTT
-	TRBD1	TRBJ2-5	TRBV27	CASSHRGLRQETQYF	TGTGCCAGCAGTCACAGGGGTCTGCGGCAAGAGACCCAGTACTTC